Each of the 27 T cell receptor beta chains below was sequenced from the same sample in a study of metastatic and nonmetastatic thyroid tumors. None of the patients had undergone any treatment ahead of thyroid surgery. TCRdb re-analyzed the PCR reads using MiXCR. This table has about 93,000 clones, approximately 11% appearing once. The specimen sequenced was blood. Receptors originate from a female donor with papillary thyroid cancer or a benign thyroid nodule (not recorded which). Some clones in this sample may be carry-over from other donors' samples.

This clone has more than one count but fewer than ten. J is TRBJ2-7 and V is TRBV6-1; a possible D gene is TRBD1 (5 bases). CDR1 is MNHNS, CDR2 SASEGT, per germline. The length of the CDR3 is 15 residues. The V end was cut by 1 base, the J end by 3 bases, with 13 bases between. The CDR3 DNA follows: TGTGCCAGCAGTGAAGAGGCCAGGGATGTCTACGAGCAGTACTTC. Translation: CASSEEARDVYEQYF.

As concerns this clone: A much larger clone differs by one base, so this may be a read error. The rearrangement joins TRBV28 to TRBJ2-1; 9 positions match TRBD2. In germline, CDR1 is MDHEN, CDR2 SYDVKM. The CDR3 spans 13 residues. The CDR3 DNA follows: TGTGTCAGCAGTTTGGGACTAGCCAATGAGCAGTTCTTC. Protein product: CVSSLGLANEQFF.

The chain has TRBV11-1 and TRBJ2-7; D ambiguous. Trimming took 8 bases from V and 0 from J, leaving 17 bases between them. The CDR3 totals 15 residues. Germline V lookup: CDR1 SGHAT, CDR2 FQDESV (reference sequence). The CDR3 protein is CASCLGSSSSYEQYF. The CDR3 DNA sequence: TGTGCCAGCTGCCTGGGCAGTTCAAGCTCCTACGAGCAGTACTTC.

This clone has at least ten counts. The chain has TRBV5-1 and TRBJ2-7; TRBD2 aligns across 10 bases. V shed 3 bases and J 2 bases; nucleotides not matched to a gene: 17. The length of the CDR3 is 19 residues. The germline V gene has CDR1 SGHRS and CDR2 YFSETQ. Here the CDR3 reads CASSSRTSGLPSETYEQYF. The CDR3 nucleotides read TGCGCCAGCAGCTCCCGGACTAGCGGCTTACCCTCAGAAACCTACGAGCAGTACTTC.

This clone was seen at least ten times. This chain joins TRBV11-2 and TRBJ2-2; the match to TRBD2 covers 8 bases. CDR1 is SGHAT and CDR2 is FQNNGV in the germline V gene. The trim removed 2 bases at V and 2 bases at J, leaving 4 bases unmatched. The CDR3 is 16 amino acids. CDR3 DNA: TGTGCCAGCAGCTTAAATGCGGGAGGTAACACCGGGGAGCTGTTTTTT. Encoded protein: CASSLNAGGNTGELFF.

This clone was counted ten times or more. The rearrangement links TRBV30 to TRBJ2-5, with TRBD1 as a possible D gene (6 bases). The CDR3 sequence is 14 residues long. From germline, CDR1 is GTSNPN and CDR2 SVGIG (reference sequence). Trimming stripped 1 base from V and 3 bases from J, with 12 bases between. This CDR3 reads CAWSEQGTKETQYF. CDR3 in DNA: TGTGCCTGGAGTGAACAGGGAACCAAAGAGACCCAGTACTTC.

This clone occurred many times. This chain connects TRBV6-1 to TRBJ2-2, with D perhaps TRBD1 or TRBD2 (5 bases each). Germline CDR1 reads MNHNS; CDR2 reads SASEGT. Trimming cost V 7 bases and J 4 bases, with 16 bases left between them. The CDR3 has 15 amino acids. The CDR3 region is CASTHFGTATGELFF. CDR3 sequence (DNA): TGTGCCAGCACGCATTTCGGGACGGCCACCGGGGAGCTGTTTTTT.

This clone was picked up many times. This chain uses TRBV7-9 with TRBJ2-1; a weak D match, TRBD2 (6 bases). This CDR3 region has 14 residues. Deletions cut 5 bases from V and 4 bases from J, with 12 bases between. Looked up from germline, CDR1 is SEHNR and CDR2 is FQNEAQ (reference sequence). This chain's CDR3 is CASSPRTIYNEQFF. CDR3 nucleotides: TGTGCCAGCAGCCCTCGGACTATTTACAATGAGCAGTTCTTC.

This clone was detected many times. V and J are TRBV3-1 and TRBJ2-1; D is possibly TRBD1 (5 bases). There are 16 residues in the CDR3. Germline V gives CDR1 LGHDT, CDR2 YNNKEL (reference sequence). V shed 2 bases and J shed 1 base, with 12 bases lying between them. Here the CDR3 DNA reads TGTGCCAGCAGCCAAATCAAGGGGCCATCCTACAATGAGCAGTTCTTC. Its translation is CASSQIKGPSYNEQFF.

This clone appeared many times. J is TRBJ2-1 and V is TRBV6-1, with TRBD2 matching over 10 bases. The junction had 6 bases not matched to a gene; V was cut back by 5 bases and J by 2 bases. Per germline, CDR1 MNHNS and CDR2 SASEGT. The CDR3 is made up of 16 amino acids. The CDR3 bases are TGTGCCAGCAGTCCCAGCGGGAGGGGAACCTACAATGAGCAGTTCTTC. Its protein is CASSPSGRGTYNEQFF.

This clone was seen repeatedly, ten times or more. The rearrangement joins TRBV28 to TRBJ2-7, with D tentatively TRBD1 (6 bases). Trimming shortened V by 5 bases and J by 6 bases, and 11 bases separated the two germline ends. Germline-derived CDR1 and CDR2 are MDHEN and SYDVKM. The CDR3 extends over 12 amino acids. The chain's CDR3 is CASSLTRGEQYF. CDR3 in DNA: TGTGCCAGCAGTCTCACCAGGGGCGAGCAGTACTTC.

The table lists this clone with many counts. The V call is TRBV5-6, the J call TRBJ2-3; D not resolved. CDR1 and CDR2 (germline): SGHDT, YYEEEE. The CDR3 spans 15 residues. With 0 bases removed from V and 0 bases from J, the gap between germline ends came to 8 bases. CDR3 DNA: TGTGCCAGCAGCTTGGTTCTATATAGCACAGATACGCAGTATTTT. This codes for CASSLVLYSTDTQYF.

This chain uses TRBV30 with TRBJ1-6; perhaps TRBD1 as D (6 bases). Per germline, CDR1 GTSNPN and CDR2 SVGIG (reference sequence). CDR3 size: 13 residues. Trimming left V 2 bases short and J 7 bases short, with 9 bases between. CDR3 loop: CAWSRQENSPLHF. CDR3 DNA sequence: TGTGCCTGGAGTAGACAGGAAAATTCACCCCTCCACTTT.

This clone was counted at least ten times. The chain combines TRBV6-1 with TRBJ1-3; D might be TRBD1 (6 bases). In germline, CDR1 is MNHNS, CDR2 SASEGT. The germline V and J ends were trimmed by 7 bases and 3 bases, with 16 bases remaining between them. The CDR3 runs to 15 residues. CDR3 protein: CASNPQGVGGNTIYF. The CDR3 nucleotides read TGTGCCAGCAATCCACAGGGAGTTGGTGGAAACACCATATATTTT.

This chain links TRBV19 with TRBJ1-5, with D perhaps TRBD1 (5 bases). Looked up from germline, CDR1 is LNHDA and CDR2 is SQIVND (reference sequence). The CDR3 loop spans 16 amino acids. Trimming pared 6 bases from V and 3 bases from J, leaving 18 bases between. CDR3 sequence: CASSLGRGSVNQPQHF. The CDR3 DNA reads TGTGCCAGTAGCTTGGGGCGGGGGAGTGTCAATCAGCCCCAGCATTTT.

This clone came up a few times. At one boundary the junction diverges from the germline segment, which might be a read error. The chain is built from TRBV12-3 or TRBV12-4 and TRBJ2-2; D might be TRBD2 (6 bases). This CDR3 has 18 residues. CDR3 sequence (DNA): TGTGCCAGCAGTTTAGCGCTGGGACTTGCCTCGAACACCGGAGAGCTGTTTTTT. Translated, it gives CASSLALGLASNTGELFF.

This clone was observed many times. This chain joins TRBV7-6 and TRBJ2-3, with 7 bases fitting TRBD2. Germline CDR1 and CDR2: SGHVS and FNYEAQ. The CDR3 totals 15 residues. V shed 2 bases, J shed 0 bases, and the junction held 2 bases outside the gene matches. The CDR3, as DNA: TGTGCCAGCAGCTTACTAGCGGAAAGCACAGATACGCAGTATTTT. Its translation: CASSLLAESTDTQYF.

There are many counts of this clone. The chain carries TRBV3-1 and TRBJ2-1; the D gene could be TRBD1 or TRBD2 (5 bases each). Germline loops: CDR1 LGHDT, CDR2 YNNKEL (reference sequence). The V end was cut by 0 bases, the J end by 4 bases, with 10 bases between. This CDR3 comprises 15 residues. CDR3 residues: CASSQDPGTYNEQFF. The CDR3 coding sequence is TGTGCCAGCAGCCAAGATCCTGGGACGTACAATGAGCAGTTCTTC.

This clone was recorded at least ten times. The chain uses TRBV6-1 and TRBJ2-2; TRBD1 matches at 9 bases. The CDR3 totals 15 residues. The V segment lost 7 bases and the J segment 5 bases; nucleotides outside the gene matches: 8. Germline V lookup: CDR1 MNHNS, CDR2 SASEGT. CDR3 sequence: CASIGDRVVTGELFF. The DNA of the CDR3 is TGTGCCAGCATCGGGGACAGGGTCGTAACCGGGGAGCTGTTTTTT.

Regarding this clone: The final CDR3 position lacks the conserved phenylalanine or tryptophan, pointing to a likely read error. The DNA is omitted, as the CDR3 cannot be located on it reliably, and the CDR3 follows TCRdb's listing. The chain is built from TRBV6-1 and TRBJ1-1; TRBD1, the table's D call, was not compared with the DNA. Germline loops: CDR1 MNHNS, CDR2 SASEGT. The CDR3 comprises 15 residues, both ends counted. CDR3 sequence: CASSFRGRANTEAFL.

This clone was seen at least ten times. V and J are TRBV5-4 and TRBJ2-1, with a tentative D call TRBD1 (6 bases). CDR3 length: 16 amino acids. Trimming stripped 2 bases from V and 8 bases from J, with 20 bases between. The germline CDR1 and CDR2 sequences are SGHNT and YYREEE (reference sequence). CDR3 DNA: TGTGCCAGCAGCTTCAAAAAAAGAGGGGGATCTGATGAGCAGTTCTTC. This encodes CASSFKKRGGSDEQFF.

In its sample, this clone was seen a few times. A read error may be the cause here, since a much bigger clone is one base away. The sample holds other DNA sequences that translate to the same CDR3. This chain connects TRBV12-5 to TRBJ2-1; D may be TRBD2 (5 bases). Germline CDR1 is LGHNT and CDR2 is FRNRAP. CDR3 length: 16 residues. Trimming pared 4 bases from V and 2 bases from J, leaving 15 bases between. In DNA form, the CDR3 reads TGTGCTAGTGGTTCCCCAAGCGGTGATACCTACAATGAGCAGTTCTTC. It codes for CASGSPSGDTYNEQFF.

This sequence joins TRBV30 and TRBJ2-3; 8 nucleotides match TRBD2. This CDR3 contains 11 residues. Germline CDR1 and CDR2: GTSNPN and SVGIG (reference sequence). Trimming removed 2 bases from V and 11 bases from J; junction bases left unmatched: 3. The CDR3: CAWSLSGRQYF. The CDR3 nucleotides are TGTGCCTGGAGTCTGAGCGGGAGGCAGTATTTT.

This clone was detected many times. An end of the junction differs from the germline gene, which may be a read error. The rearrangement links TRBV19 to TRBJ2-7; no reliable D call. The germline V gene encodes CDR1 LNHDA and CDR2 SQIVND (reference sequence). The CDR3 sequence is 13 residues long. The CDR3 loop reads CASSKTDSYEQYF. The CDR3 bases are TGTGCCAGCAGTAAAACGGACTCCTACGAGCAGTACTTC.

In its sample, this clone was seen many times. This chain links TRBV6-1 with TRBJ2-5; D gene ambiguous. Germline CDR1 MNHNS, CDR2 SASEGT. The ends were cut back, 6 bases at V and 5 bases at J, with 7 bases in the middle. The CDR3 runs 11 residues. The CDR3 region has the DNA TGTGCCAGCAGCCCGTGGGAGACCCAGTACTTC. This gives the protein CASSPWETQYF.

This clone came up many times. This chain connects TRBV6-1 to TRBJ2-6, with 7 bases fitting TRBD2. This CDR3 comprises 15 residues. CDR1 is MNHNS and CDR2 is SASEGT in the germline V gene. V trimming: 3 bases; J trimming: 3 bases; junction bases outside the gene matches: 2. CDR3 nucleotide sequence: TGTGCCAGCAGTGATTCGGGGGGTGGGGCCAACGTCCTGACTTTC. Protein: CASSDSGGGANVLTF.

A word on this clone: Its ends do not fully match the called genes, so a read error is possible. CDR3 in amino acids: CAGSLVGQPYEQYF. The CDR3 DNA sequence: TGTGCCGGCAGTTTAGTCGGACAGCCCTACGAGCAGTACTTC. V is TRBV12-3 or TRBV12-4 and J is TRBJ2-7, with D possibly being TRBD1 (6 bases). CDR3 length: 14 residues.